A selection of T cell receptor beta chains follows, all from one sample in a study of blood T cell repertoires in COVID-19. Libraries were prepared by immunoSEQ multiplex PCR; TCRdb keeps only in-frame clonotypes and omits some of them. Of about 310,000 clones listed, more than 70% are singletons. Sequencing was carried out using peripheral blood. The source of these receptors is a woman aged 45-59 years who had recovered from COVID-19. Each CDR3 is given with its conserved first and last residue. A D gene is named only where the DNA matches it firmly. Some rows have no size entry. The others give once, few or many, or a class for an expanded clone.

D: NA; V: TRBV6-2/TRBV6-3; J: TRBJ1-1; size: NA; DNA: TGTGCCAGCAGTTTAACAGGTTTGGCCGCTTTCTTT; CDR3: CASSLTGLAAFF
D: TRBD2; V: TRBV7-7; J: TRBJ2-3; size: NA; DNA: TGTGCCAGCAGCCCCGATAGCGGGGGGGCCAACACAGATACGCAGTATTTT; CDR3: CASSPDSGGANTDTQYF
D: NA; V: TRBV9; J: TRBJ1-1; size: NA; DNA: TGTGCCAGCAGCGTAGACCCACTCGGGAACACTGAAGCTTTCTTT; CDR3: CASSVDPLGNTEAFF
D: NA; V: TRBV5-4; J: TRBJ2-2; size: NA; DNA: TGTGCCAGCAGCCCCGTAGGGGGAGCCGGGACCGGGGAGCTGTTTTTT; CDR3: CASSPVGGAGTGELFF
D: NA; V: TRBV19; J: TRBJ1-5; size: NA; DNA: TGTGCCAGTAGTATAGGGACAGCATATAGCAATCAGCCCCAGCATTTT; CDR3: CASSIGTAYSNQPQHF
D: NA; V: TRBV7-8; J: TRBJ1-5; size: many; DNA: TGTGCCAGCAGTTCCACCGGGGTGGGGGGGGATCAGCCCCAGCATTTT; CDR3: CASSSTGVGGDQPQHF
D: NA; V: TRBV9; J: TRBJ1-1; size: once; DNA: TGTGCCAGCAGCGTAGGGGGAGGGGGTAGAGAAGCTTTCTTT; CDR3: CASSVGGGGREAFF
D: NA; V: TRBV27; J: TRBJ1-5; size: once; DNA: TGTGCCAGCAGTTTAGGGAGCGGCAATCAGCCCCAGCATTTT; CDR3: CASSLGSGNQPQHF
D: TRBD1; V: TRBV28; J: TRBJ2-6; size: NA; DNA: TGTGCCAGCACCCACTACAGGGGACCTAGCTCTGGGGCCAACGTCCTGACTTTC; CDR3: CASTHYRGPSSGANVLTF
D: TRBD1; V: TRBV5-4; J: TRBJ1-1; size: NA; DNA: TGTGCCAGCAGTCTAGTGGGACAGGGAGGTCCTGAAGCTTTCTTT; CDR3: CASSLVGQGGPEAFF
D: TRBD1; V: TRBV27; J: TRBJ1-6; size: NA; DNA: TGTGCCAGCAGTCAATCCGGGACAGGGATTCCACCCCTCCACTTT; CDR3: CASSQSGTGIPPLHF
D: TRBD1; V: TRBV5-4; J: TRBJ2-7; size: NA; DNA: TGTGCCAGCAGCTTGGCCGGGACAGGGATCTCCTACGAGCAGTACTTC; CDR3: CASSLAGTGISYEQYF
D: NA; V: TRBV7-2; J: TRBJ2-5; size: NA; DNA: TGTGCCAGCAGCTTAGACCGGTTCCAAGAGACCCAGTACTTC; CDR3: CASSLDRFQETQYF
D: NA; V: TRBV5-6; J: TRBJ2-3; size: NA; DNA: TGTGCCAGCAGCTTGGTTCACTCTAGCACAGATACGCAGTATTTT; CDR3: CASSLVHSSTDTQYF
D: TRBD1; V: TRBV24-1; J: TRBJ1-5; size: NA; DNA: TGTGCCACCCAAGGGACAGGGTATACTCAGCCCCAGCATTTT; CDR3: CATQGTGYTQPQHF
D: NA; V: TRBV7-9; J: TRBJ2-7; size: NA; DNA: TGTGCCAGCAGCTCCCATTACGAGCAGTACTTC; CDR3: CASSSHYEQYF
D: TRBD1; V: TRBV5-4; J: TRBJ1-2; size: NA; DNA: TGTGCCAGCAGCTTGGACTGGGACAGGAGAAGTTATGGCTACACCTTC; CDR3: CASSLDWDRRSYGYTF
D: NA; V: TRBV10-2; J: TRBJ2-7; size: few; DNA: TGCGCCAGCAGTGGAAGAAAAGGGGATCCCACCTACGAGCAGTACTTC; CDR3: CASSGRKGDPTYEQYF
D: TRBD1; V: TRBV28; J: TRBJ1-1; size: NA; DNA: TGTGCCAGTTTTGAGGGGGCGAACACTGAAGCTTTCTTT; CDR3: CASFEGANTEAFF
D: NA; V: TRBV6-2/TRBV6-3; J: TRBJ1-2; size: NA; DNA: TGTGCCAGCAGTTATACCCAGCGCAATCCCAATGGCTACACCTTC; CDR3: CASSYTQRNPNGYTF
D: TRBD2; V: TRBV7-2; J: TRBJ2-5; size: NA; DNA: TGTGCCAGCAGCCAGGGACTAGCGGGAGAACAAGAGACCCAGTACTTC; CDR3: CASSQGLAGEQETQYF
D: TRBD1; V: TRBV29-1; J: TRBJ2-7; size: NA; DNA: TGCAACGTGGGGACAGGGGGTTTTACAAGCTCCTACGAGCAGTACTTC; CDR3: CNVGTGGFTSSYEQYF
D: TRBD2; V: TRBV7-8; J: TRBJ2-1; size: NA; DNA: TGTGCCAGCAGCTTAATAGCGGGGGGGGTAGATGAGCAGTTCTTC; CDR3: CASSLIAGGVDEQFF
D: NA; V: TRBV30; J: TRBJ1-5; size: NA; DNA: TGTGCCTGGAGTGTAAATCTTCGCGGCAATCAGCCCCAGCATTTT; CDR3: CAWSVNLRGNQPQHF
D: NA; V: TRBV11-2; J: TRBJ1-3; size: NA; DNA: TGTGCCAGCAGCATCAGAACCGGGGTAAACTCTGGAAACACCATATATTTT; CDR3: CASSIRTGVNSGNTIYF
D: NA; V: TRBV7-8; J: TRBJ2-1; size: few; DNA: TGTGCCAGCAGCTCCACGGGACTCGAGAATGAGCAGTTCTTC; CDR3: CASSSTGLENEQFF
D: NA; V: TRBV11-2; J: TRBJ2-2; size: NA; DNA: TGTGCCAGCAGCCTCCGTAAACGGGGGAACACCGGGGAGCTGTTTTTT; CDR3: CASSLRKRGNTGELFF
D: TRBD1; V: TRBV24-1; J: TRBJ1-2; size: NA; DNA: TGTGCCACCAGTGAAGGGACAGGGGGAGTCTATGGCTACACCTTC; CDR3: CATSEGTGGVYGYTF
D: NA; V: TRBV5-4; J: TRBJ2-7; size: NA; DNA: TGTGCCAGCAGCAAACCCCCGTTCGGCGAGCAGTACTTC; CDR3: CASSKPPFGEQYF
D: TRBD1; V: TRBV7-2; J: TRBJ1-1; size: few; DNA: TGTGCCAGCAGCGAAGACAGGGCAAGGGCTTTCTTT; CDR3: CASSEDRARAFF
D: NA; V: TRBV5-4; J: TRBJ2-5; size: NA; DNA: TGTGCCAGCAGCTTGGCTGTCCGAGAAGCGGAGACCCAGTACTTC; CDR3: CASSLAVREAETQYF
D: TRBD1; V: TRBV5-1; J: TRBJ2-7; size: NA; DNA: TGCGCCAGCACCCCTGGGACAGGGGCCTACGAGCAGTACTTC; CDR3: CASTPGTGAYEQYF
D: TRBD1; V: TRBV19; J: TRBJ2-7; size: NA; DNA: TGTGCCAGTAGTAAATACGCCGGGACAGGGAGTAGCGAGCAGTACTTC; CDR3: CASSKYAGTGSSEQYF
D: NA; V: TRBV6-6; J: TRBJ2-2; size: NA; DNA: TGTGCCAGCAGTTACTCCCTGAACACCGGGGAGCTGTTTTTT; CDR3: CASSYSLNTGELFF
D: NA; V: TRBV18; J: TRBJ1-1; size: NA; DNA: TGTGCCAGCTCACCGGTACCGGTGGACACTGAAGCTTTCTTT; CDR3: CASSPVPVDTEAFF
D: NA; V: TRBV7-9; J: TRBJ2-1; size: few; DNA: TGTGCCAGCAGCTTAGCTAGGACTCACAATGAGCAGTTCTTC; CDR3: CASSLARTHNEQFF
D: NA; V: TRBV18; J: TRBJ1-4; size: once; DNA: TGTGCCAGCTCACCACCTATCGAGGGTGAAAAACTGTTTTTT; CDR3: CASSPPIEGEKLFF
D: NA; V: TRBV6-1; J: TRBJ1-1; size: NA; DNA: TGTGCCAGCAGTGAAGCGGGGGGACGACCCGAAGCTTTCTTT; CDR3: CASSEAGGRPEAFF
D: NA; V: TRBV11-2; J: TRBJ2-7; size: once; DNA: TGTGCCAGCAACAGAGCAAATACCCTCTCCTACGAGCAGTACTTC; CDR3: CASNRANTLSYEQYF
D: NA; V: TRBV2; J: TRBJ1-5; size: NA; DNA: TGTGCCAGCAGTGTCGGGGGTGGGGGCAATCAGCCCCAGCATTTT; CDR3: CASSVGGGGNQPQHF
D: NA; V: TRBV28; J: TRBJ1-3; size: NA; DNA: TGTGCCAGCAGCACTCGAGCGCACTCTGGAAACACCATATATTTT; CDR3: CASSTRAHSGNTIYF